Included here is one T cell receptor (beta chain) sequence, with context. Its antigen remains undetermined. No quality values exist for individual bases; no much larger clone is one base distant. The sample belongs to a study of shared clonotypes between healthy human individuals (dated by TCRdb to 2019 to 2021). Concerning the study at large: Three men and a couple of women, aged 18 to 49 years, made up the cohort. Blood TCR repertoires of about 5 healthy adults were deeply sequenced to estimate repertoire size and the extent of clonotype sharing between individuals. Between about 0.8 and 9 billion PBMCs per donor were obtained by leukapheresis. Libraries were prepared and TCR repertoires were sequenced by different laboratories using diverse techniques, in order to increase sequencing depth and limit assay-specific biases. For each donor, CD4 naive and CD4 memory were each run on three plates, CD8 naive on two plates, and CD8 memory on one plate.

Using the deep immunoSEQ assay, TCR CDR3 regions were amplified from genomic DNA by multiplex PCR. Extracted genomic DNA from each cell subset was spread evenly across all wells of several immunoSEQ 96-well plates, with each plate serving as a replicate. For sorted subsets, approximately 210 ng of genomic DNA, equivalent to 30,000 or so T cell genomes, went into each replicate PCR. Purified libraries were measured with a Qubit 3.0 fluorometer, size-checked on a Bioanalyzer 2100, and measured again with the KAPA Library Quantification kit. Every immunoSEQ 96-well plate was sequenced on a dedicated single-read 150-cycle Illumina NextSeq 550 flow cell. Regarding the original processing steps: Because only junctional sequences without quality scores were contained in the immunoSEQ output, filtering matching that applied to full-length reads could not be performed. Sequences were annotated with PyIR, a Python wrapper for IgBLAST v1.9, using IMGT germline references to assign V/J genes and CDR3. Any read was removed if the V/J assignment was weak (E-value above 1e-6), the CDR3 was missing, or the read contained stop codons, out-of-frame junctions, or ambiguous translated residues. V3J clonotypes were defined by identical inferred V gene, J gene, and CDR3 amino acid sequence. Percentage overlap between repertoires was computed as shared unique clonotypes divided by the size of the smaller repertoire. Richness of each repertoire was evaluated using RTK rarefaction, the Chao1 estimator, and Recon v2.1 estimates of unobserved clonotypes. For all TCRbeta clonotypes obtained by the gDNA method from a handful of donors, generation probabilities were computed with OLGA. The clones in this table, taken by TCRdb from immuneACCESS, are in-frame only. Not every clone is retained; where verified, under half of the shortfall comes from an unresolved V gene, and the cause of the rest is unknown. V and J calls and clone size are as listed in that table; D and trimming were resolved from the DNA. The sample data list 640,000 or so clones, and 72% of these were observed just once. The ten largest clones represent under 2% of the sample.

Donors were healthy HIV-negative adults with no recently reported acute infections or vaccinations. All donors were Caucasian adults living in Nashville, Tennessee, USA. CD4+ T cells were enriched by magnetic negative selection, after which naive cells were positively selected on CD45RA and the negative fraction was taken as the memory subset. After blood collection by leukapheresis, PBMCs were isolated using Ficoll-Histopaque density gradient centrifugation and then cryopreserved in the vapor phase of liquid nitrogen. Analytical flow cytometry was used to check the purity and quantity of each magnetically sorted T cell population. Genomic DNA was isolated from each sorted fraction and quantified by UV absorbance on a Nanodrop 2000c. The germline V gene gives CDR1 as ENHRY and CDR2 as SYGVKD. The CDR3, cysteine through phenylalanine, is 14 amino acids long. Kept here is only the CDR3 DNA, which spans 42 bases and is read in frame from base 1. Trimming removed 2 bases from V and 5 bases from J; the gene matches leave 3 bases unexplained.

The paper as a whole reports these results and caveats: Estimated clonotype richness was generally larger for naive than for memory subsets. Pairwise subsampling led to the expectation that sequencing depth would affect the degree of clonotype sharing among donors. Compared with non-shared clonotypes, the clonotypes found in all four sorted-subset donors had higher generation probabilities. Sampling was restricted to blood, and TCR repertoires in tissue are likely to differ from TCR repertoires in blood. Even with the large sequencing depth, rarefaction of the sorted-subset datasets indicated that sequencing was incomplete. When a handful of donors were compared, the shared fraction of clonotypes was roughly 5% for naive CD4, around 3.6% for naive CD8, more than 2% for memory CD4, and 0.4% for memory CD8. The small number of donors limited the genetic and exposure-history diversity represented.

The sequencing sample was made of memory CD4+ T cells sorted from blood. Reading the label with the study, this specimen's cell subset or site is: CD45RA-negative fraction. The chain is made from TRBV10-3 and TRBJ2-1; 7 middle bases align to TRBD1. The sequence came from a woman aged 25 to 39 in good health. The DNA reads TGTGCCATCAGTGAGGGACAGGAGAACAATGAGCAGTTCTTC. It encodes CAISEGQENNEQFF.